This T cell receptor beta chain was sequenced during a study of cytomegalovirus exposure and HLA in healthy donors. With regard to this clone: The target antigen is unknown.

The germline V gene has CDR1 MDHEN and CDR2 SYDVKM. The CDR3 runs to 13 residues. J was trimmed by 4 bases and V by 10 bases; bases with no gene match: 7. PCR involved 60 Vbeta and 13 Jbeta primers. Generated by immunoSEQ multiplex PCR, the TCRdb table keeps only in-frame clones and is missing some. The table records about 180,000 clones, roughly four fifths of them present only once. Study-wide results and caveats: When a later analysis compared HLA-associated TCR beta chains with equally common others, the HLA-associated chains turned out to be more clonally expanded and to have lower generation probabilities.

This receptor was identified in a male donor in good health and CMV-seronegative. This chain connects TRBV28 to TRBJ1-5; 7 bases align to TRBD1. Sequences were obtained from PBMCs. In DNA, the CDR3 is TGTGCCACCAAGGGACAGATAAATCAGCCCCAGCATTTT. This codes for CATKGQINQPQHF.